The next 2 T cell receptor beta chains were all read from a single sample in a study of blood T cell repertoires in COVID-19. The assay was immunoSEQ multiplex PCR, and TCRdb's table has in-frame clones only and misses some. This table holds 200,000 to 300,000 clones, roughly 87% found once. The sequenced sample consisted of peripheral blood. These receptors were obtained from a man aged 18 to 29 with active or convalescent COVID-19.

V gene TRBV20-1 combines with J gene TRBJ2-7; D uncertain. Germline lookup yields CDR1 DFQATT and CDR2 SNEGSKA (reference sequence). Trimming removed 3 bases at V and 3 bases at J, with 6 bases between. The CDR3 runs to 11 residues. CDR3 sequence: CSASRVYEQYF. CDR3 bases: TGCAGTGCTAGCCGGGTCTACGAGCAGTACTTC.

This clone turned up a few times. The gene calls are TRBV20-1 and TRBJ2-7, with TRBD2 matching 10 bases. Germline CDR1 DFQATT, CDR2 SNEGSKA (reference sequence). The CDR3 contains 14 residues. The junction had 8 bases not matched to a gene; V was cut back by 3 bases and J by 6 bases. The CDR3 coding sequence is TGCAGTGCTAGTTGGGCTAGCGGGAGTGGCGAGCAGTACTTC. It translates to CSASWASGSGEQYF.